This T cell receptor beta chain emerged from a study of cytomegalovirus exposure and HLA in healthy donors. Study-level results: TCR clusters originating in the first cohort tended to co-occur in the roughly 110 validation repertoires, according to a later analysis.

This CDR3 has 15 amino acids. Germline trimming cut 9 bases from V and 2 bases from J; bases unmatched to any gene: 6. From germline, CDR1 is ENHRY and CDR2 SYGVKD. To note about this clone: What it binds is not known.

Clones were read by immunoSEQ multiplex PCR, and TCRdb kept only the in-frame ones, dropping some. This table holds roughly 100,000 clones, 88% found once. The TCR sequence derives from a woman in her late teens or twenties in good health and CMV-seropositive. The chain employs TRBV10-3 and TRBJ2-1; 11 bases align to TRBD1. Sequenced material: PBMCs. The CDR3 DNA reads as TGTGCCATGGGAAAGGACAGGGGGCCCTACAATGAGCAGTTCTTC. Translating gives CAMGKDRGPYNEQFF.